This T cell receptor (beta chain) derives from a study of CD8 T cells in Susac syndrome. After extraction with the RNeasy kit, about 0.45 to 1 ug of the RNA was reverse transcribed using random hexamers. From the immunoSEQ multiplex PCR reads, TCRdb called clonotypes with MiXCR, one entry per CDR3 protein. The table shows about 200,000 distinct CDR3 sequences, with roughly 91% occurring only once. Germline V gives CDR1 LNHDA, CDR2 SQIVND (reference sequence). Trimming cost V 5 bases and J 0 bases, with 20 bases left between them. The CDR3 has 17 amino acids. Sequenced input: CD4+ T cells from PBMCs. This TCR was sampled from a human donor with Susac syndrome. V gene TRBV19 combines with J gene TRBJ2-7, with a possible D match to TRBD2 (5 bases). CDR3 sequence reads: CASSRTIVTKSSYEQYF. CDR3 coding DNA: TGTGCCAGTAGTCGAACGATCGTGACTAAGAGCTCCTACGAGCAGTACTTC.